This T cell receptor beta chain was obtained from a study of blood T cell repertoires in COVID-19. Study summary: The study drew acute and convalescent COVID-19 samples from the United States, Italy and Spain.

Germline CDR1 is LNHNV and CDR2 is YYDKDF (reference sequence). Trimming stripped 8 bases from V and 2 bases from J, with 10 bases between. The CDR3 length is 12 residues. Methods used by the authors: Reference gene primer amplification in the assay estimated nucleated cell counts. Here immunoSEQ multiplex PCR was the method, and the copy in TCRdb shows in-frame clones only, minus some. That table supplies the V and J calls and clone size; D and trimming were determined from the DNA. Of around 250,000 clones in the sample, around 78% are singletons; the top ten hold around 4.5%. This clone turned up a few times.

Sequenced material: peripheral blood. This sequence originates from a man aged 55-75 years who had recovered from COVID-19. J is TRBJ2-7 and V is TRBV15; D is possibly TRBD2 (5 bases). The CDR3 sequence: CATGRDTYEQYF. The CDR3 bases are TGTGCCACCGGCCGGGATACCTACGAGCAGTACTTC.